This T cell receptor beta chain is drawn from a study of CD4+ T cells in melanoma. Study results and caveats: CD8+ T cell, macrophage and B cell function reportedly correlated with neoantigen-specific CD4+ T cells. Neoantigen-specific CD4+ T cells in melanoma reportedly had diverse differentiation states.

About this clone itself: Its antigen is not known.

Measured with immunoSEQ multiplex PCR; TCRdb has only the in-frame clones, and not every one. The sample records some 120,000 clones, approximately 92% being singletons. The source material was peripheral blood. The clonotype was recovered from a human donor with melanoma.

CDR3 sequence: CASRSVHGLLAEGGTLDCEQYF. For the CDR3, the DNA is TGCGCCAGCAGGTCCGTTCACGGACTCTTGGCGGAGGGAGGGACCCTGGACTGCGAGCAGTACTTC. The chain recombines TRBV10-1 with TRBJ2-7; 7 positions agree with TRBD2. Germline lookup yields CDR1 WNHNN and CDR2 SYGVQD (reference sequence). Germline trimming cut 6 bases from V and 6 bases from J; bases unmatched to any gene: 35. The CDR3 is made up of 22 amino acids.